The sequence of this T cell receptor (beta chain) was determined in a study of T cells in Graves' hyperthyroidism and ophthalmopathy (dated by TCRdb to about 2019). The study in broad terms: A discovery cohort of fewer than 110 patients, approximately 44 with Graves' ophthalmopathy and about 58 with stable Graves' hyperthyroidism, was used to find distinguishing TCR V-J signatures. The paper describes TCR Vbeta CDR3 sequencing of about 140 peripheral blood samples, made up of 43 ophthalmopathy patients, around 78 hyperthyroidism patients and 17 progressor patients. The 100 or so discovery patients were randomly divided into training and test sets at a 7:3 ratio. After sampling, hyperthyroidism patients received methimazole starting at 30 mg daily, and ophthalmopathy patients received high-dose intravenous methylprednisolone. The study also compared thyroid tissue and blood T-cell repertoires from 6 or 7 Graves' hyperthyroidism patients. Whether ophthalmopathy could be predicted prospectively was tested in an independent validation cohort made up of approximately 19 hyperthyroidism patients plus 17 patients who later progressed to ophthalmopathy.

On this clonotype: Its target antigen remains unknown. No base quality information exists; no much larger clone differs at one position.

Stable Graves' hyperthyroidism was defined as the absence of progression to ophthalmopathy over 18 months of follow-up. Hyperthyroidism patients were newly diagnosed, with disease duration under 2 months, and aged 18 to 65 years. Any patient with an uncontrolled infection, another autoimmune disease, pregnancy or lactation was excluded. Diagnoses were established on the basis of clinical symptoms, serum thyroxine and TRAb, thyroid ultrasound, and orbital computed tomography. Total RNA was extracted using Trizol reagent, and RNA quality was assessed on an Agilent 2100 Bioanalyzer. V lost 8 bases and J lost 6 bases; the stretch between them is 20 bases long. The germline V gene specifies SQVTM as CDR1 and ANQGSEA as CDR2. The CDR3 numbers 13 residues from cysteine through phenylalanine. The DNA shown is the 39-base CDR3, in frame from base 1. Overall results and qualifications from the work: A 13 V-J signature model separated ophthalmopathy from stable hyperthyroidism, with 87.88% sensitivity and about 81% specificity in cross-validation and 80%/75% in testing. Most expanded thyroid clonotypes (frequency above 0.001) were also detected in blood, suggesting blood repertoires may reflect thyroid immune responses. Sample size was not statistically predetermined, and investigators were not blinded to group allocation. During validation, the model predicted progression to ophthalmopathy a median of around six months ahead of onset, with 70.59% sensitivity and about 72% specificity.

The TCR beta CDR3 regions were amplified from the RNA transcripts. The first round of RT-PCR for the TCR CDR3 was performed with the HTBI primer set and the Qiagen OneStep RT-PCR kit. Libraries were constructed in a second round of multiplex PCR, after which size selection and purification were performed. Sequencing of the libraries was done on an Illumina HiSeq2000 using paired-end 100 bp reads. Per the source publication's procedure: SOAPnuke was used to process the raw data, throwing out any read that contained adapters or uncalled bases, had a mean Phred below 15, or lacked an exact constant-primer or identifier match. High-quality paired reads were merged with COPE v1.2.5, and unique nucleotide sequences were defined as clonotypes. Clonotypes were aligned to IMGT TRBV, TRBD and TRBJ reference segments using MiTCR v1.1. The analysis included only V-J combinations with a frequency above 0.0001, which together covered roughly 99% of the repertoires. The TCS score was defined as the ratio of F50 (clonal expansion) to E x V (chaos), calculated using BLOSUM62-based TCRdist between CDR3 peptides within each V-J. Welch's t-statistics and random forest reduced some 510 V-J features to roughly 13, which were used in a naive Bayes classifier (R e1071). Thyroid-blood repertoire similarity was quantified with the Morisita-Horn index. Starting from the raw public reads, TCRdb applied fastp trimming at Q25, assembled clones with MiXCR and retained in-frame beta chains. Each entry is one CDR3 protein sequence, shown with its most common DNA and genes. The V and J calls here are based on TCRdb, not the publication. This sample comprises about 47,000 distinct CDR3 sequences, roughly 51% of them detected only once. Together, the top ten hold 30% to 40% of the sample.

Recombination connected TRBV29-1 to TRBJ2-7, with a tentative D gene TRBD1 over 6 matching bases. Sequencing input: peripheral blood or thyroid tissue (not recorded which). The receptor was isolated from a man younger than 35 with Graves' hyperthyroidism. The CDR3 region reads CSREEDSWSEQYF. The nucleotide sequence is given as TGCAGCAGAGAGGAGGACAGCTGGTCCGAGCAGTACTTC.